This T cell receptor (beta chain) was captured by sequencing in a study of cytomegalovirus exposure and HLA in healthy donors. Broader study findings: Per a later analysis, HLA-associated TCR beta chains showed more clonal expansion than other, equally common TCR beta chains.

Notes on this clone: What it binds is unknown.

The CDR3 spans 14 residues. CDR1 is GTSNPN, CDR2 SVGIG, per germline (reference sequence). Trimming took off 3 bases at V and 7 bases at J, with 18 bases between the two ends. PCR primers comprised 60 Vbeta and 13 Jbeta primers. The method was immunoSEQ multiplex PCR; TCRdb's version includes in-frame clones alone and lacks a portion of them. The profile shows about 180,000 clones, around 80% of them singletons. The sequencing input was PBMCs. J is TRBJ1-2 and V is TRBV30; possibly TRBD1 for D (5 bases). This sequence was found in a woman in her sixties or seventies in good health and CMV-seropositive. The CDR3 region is CAWRGPITGSGYTF. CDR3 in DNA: TGTGCCTGGAGGGGGCCCATAACTGGAAGTGGCTACACCTTC.